This TCR beta chain appears in the sequencing data of a study of beta chain features in type 1 diabetes. A word on this clone: Antigen unknown.

V was trimmed by 5 bases and J by 7 bases, leaving 11 bases between them. Germline CDR1 is LGHNA and CDR2 is YSLEER. This CDR3 spans 13 amino acids. Study outcomes and limitations: Relative to healthy donors, patients appeared to have naive, central memory and Treg TCRB repertoires that were more similar.

Expressed TCRB transcripts got sequenced, as all isolated RNA was reverse transcribed. Sequencing was performed with immunoSEQ multiplex PCR; in TCRdb, only in-frame clones are kept and a portion is missing. The table records some 220,000 clones, about a tenth of them present only once. Sequencing was carried out using central memory CD4+ T cells from blood. This chain joins TRBV4-3 and TRBJ1-4; TRBD1 is a possible D gene (6 bases). The TCR was taken from a man between 18 and 35 years old in good health. The CDR3 loop reads CASSNGQFEKLFF. CDR3 coding DNA: TGCGCCAGCAGCAATGGACAGTTTGAAAAACTGTTTTTT.